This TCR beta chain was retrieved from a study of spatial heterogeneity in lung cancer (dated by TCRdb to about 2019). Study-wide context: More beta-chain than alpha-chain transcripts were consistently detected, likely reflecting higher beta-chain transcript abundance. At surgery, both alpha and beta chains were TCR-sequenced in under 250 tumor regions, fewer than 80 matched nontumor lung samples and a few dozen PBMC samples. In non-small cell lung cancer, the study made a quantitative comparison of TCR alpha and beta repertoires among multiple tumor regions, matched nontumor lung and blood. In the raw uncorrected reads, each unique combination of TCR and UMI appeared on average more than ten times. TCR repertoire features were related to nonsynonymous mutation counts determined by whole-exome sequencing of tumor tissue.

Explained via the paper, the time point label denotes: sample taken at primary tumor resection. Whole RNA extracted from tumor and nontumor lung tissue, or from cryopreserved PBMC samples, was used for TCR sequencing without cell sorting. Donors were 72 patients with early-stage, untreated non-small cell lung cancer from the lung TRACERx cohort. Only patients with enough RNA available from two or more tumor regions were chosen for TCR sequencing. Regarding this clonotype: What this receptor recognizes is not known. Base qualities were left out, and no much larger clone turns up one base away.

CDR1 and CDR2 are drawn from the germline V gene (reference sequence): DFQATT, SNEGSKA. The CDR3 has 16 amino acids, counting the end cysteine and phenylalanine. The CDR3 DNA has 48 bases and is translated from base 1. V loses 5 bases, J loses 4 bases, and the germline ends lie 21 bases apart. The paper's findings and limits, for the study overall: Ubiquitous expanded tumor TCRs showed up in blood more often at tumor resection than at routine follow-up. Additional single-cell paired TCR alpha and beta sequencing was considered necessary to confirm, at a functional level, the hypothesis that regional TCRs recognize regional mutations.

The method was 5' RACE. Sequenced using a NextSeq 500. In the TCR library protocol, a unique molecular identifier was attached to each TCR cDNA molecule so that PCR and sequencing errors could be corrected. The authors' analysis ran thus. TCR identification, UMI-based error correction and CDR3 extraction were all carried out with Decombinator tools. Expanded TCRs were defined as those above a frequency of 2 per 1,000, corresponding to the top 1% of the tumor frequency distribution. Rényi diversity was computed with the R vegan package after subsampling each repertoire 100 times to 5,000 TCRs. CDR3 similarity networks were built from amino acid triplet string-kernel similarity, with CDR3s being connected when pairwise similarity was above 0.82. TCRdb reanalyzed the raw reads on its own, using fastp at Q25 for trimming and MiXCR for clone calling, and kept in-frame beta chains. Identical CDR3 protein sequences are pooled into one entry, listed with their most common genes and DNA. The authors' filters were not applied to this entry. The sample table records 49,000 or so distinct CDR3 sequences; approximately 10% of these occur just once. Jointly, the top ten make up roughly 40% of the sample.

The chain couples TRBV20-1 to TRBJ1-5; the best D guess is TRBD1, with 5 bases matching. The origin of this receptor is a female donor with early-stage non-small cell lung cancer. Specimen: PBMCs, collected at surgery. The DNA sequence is TGCAGTGCTGGGGGGGACGCAGGCTACGAGAATCAGCCCCAGCATTTT. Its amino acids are CSAGGDAGYENQPQHF.